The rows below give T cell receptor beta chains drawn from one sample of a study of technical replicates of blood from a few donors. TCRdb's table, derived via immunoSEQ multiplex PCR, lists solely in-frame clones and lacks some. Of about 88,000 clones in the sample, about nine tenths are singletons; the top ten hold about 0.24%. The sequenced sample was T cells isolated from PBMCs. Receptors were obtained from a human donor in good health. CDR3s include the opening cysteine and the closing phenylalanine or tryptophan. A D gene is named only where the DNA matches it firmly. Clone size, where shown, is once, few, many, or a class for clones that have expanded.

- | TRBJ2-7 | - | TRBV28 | TGTGCCAGCACTAGCCCCAACAGGGACTACGAGCAGTACTTC | CASTSPNRDYEQYF
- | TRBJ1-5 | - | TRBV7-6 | TGTGCCAGCAGCTTAGGATCGGGCAATCAGCCCCAGCATTTT | CASSLGSGNQPQHF
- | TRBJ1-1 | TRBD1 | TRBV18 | TGTGCCAGCTCACGGTCGACAGGGTTACCCGCTTTCTTT | CASSRSTGLPAFF
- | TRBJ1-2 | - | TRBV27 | TGTGCCAGCAGTTTAACAGGGACCTATGGCTACACCTTC | CASSLTGTYGYTF
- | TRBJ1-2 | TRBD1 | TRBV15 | TGTGCCACCAGCAGAGCTATTGGGTCAGGGGGTCCCTATGGCTACACCTTC | CATSRAIGSGGPYGYTF
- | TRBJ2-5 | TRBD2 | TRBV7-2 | TGTGCCAGCAGCTTAGGGGGTAGCGGGAAGACCCAGTACTTC | CASSLGGSGKTQYF
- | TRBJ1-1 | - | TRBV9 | TGTGCCAGCAGCGTAGGGGACACGATTAATGAAGCTTTCTTT | CASSVGDTINEAFF
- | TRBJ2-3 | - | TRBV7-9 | TGTGCCAGCAGCCCCAGGGGCACAGATACGCAGTATTTT | CASSPRGTDTQYF
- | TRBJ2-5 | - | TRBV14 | TGTGCCAGCAGCCAGGCCACTAGTTGGGAGACCCAGTACTTC | CASSQATSWETQYF
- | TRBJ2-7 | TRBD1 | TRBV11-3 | TGTGCCAGCAGCTTGGCGGGACAGGGTATCTACGAGCAGTACTTC | CASSLAGQGIYEQYF
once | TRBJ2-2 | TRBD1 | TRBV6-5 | TGTGCCAGCAAAGGACAGGGTAACACCGGGGAGCTGTTTTTT | CASKGQGNTGELFF
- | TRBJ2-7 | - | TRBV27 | TGTGCCAGCAGTTTAGGCGGGACAGCGTTCTACGAGCAGTACTTC | CASSLGGTAFYEQYF
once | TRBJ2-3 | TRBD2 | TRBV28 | TGTGCCAGCACCCCTAGCGGTTTTAGCACAGATACGCAGTATTTT | CASTPSGFSTDTQYF
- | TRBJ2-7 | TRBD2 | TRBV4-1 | TGCGCCAGCAGCCGGCCTCTTGCTTCCGGGAGGGAAACTTACGAGCAGTACTTC | CASSRPLASGRETYEQYF
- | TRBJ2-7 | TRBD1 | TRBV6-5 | TGTGCCAGCAGTTACGGACAGGGGAGGGTAAAGGGCGAGCAGTACTTC | CASSYGQGRVKGEQYF
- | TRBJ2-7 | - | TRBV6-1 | TGTGCCAGCAGCCCCAACCAGGTATACGAGCAGTACTTC | CASSPNQVYEQYF
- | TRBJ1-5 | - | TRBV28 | TGTGCCAGCAGGCTATTATATAGCAATCAGCCCCAGCATTTT | CASRLLYSNQPQHF
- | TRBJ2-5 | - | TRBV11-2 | TGTGCCAGCAGCTCCAGGAGGACGATTCAAGAGACCCAGTACTTC | CASSSRRTIQETQYF
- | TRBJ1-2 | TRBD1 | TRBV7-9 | TGTGCCAGCAGACCACGACAGGGTGATGGCTACACCTTC | CASRPRQGDGYTF
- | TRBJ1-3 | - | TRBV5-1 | TGCGCCAGCAGCTTGAACAGCATAAACACCATATATTTT | CASSLNSINTIYF
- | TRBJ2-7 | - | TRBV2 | TGTGCCAGCACCCCTCTACAGGGTGCCTACGAGCAGTACTTC | CASTPLQGAYEQYF
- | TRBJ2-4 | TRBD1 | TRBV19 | TGTGCCAGTAGTAGGACAGGGGGCCTAGGAAACATTCAGTACTTC | CASSRTGGLGNIQYF
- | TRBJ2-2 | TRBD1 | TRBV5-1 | TGCGCCAGCAGCTTGGGGACAGGGTCTGGGGAGCTGTTTTTT | CASSLGTGSGELFF
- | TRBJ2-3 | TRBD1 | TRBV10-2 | TGCGCCAGCAGTGAGTCGGGGACAGGTACGCAGTATTTT | CASSESGTGTQYF
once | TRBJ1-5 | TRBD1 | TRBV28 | TGTGCCAGCAGTTTATCCGAAGGGGGCTGGAGCAATCAGCCCCAGCATTTT | CASSLSEGGWSNQPQHF
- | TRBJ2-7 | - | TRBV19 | TGTGCCAGTAGTATCGGAGGTAACGAGCAGTACTTC | CASSIGGNEQYF
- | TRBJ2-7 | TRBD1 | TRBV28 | TGTGCCAGTACACAGGGGGCCCCCGAGCAGTACTTC | CASTQGAPEQYF
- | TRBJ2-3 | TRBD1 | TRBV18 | TGTGCCAGCTCAGGACAGGGTGGCACAGATACGCAGTATTTT | CASSGQGGTDTQYF
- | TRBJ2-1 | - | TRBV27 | TGTGCCAGCAGTTTACTATCCAGGGGCAATGAGCAGTTCTTC | CASSLLSRGNEQFF
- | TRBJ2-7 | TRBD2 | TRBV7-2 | TGTGCCAGCAGGAATGGCGGGGGAAGCTCCTACGAGCAGTACTTC | CASRNGGGSSYEQYF
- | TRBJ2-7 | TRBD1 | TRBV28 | TGTGCCAGTTCGGGACAGGGGCCCTACGAGCAGTACTTC | CASSGQGPYEQYF
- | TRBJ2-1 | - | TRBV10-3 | TGTGCCATCAGTGACGGGGGTGCCGATGAGCAGTTCTTC | CAISDGGADEQFF
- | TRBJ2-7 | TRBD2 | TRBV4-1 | TGCGCCAGCAGCCAAGATTTCTCTGCTTTAGCGGGGCCGTTTGGGCAGTACTTC | CASSQDFSALAGPFGQYF
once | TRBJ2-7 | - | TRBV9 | TGTGCCAGCAGCGTAGTCGCTCAGTTTCATTGGACATTTGGGTCCTACGAGCAGTACTTC | CASSVVAQFHWTFGSYEQYF
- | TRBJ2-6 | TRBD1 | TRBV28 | TGTGCCAGCAGTTCTCCCGGGACAGGGTCTGGGGCCAACGTCCTGACTTTC | CASSSPGTGSGANVLTF
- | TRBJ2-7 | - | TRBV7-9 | TGTGCCACTAGGGTGTCCAGGACTATTGGATCCTACGAGCAGTACTTC | CATRVSRTIGSYEQYF
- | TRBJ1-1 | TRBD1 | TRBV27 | TGTGCCAGCAGTTTATTAGGGGTCCGGACAGGGTTAGGCACTGAAGCTTTCTTT | CASSLLGVRTGLGTEAFF
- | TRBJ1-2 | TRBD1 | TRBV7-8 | TGTGCCAGCAGCTTAGACAGGGGGTATCACACCTTC | CASSLDRGYHTF
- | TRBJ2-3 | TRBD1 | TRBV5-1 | TGCGCCAGCAGCCATCAGACCGGGACAGGGGTCACAGATACGCAGTATTTT | CASSHQTGTGVTDTQYF
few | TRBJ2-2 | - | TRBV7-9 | TGTGCCAGCAGAGACTCGAACACCGGGGAGCTGTTTTTT | CASRDSNTGELFF
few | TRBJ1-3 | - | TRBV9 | TGTGCCAGCAGCGGTTACAAAAACACCATATATTTT | CASSGYKNTIYF
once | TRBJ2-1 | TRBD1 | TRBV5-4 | TGTGCCAGCAGCTTGATAGGGACAGGGGTGGATGAGCAGTTCTTC | CASSLIGTGVDEQFF